This TCR beta chain is drawn from a study of tissue T cells after allogeneic stem cell transplantation. This clone was observed once. Its cognate antigen is unknown. Germline and genes: mouse. Read sequence stops 1 residue before the CDR3 end, and the germline J gene provides the missing end. This same CDR3 is encoded by further DNA sequences in the sample. The table came from immunoSEQ multiplex PCR; TCRdb's copy has only in-frame clones and leaves some out. The profile shows 15,000 to 20,000 clones, roughly two thirds of them singletons. The V gene's germline CDR1 is NNHNN and CDR2 SYGAGS (reference sequence). This CDR3 contains 14 residues. Between the trimmed V and J ends, which lost 0 bases and 2 bases, there was a span of 7 bases. Study results and limitations: In patients and mice, blood and spleen missed much of tissue repertoire.

The sequencing input was spleen. The sequence was collected from a female BALB/c mouse in good health. The MHC haplotype recorded for the strain is H2-d. This chain joins TRBV13-2 and TRBJ2-5, with D tentatively TRBD1 (6 bases). The CDR3 reads CASGDADSQDTQYF. CDR3 bases read: TGTGCCAGCGGTGATGCGGACAGCCAAGACACCCAGTAC.